This T cell receptor beta chain appears in the sequencing data of a study of T cell responses to AZD1222 COVID-19 vaccine. The study, taken as a whole, reports: Seropositive at baseline were only a handful of AZD1222 recipients. Among spike-specific TCRs, nearly half reportedly target unmutated variant regions. Repertoire sampling happened only post peak T cell response. Two AZD1222 doses significantly raised spike-specific TCR breadth and depth over controls.

Clones were sequenced by immunoSEQ multiplex PCR, and TCRdb holds only the in-frame ones, with some missing. This sample's table reports about 140,000 clones. Trimming cost V 0 bases and J 6 bases, with 19 bases left between them. The CDR3 consists of 16 residues. Germline V gene data show CDR1 as GTSNPN and CDR2 as SVGIG (reference sequence). Comments on this clone: The antigen is not known.

What was sequenced was peripheral blood. The chain has TRBV30 and TRBJ2-3; D is unclear. The sequence was obtained from an adult in good health. The CDR3 here is CAWSVRSRLTRDTQYF. DNA of the CDR3: TGTGCCTGGAGTGTACGGAGTCGGCTAACTCGGGATACGCAGTATTTT. Full variable domain (remainder filled in from reference TRBV30 and TRBJ2-3): SQTIHQWPATLVQPVGSPLSLECTVEGTSNPNLYWYRQAAGRGLQLLFYSVGIGQISSEVPQNLSASRPQDRQFILSSKKLLLSDSGFYLCAWSVRSRLTRDTQYFGPGTRLTVL.